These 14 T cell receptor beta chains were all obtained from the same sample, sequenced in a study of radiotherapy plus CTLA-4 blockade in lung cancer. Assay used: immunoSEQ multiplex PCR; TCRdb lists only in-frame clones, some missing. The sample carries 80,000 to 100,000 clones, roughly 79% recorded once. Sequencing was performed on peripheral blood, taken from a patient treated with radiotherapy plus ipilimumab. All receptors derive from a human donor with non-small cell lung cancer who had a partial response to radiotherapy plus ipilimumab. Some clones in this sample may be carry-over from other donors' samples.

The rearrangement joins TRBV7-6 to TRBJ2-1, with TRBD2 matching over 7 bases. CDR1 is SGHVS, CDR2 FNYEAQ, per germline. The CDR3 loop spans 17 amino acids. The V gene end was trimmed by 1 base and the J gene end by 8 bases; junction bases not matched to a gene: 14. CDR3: CASSLGRLIRGGYEQFF. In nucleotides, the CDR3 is TGTGCCAGCAGCTTAGGTAGGCTTATACGGGGAGGGTATGAGCAGTTCTTC.

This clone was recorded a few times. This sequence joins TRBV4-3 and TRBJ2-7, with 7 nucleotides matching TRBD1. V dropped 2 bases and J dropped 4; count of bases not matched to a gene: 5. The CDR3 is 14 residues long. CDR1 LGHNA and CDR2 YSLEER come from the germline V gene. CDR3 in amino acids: CASSQMRGPYEQYF. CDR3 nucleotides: TGCGCCAGCAGCCAAATGAGGGGGCCTTACGAGCAGTACTTC.

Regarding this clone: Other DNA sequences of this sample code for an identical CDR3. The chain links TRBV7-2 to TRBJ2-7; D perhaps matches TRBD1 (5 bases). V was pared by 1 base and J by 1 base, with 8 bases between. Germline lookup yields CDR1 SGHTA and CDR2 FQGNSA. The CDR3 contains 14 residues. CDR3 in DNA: TGTGCCAGCAGCTTAGGTAGGGGATCCTACGAGCAGTACTTC. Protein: CASSLGRGSYEQYF.

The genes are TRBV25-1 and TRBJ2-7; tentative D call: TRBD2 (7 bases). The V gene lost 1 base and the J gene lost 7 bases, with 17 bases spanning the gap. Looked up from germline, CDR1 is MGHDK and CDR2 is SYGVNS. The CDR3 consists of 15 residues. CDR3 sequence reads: CASSEFGGGLREQYF. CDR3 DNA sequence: TGTGCCAGCAGTGAATTTGGAGGGGGACTACGAGAGCAGTACTTC.

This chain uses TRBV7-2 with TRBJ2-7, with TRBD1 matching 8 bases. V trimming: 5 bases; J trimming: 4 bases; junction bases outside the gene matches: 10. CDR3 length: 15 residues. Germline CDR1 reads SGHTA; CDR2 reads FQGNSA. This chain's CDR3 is CASSLTRTGSYEQYF. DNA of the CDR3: TGTGCCAGCAGCCTGACCCGGACAGGGAGTTACGAGCAGTACTTC. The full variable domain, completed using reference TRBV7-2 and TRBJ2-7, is GAGVSQSPSNKVTEKGKDVELRCDPISGHTALYWYRQSLGQGLEFLIYFQGNSAPDKSGLPSDRFSAERTGGSVSTLTIQRTQQEDSAVYLCASSLTRTGSYEQYFGPGTRLTVT.

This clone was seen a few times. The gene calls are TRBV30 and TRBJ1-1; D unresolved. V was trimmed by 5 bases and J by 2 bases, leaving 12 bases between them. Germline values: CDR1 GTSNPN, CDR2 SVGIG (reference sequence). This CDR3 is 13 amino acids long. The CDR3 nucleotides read TGTGCCTGGGGGCCAAGAAAAAACACTGAAGCTTTCTTT. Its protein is CAWGPRKNTEAFF.

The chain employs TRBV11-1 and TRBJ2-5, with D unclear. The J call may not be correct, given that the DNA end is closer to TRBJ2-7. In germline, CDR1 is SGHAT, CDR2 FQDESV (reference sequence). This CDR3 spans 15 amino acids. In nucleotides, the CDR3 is TGTGCCAGCAGCTTAGGAGCACAGAGCTCCTACGAGCAGTACTTC. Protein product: CASSLGAQSSYEQYF.

The CDR3 sequence is CASSLATGPTDTQYF. The CDR3 DNA reads as TGCGCCAGCAGCTTGGCGACGGGTCCCACAGATACGCAGTATTTT. The chain couples TRBV5-1 to TRBJ2-3, with D unresolved. The CDR3 loop spans 15 amino acids. Germline V gene data show CDR1 as SGHRS and CDR2 as YFSETQ. Trimming pared 0 bases from V and 2 bases from J, leaving 10 bases between.

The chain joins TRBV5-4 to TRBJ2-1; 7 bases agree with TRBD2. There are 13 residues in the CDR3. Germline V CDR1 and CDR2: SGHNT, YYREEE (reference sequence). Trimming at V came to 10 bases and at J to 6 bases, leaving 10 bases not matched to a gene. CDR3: CAGSRAGVNEQFF. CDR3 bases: TGTGCCGGCTCTCGGGCGGGGGTCAATGAGCAGTTCTTC.

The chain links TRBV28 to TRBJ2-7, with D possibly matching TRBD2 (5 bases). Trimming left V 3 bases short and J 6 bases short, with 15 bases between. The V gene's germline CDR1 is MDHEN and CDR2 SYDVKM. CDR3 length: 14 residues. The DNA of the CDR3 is TGTGCCAGCAGTTTCGACGGGATTGAGGTCGAGCAGTACTTC. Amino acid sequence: CASSFDGIEVEQYF.

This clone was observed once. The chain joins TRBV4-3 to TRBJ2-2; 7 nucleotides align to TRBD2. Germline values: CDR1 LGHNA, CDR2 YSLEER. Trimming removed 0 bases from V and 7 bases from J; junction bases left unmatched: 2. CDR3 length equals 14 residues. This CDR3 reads CASSQERGSGELFF. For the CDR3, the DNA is TGCGCCAGCAGCCAAGAGCGGGGGAGCGGGGAGCTGTTTTTT.

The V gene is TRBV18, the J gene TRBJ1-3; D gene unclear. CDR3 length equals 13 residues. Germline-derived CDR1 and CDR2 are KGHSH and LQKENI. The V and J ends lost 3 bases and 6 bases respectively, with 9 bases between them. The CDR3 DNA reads TGTGCCAGCTCACCTAGGCGGGAAAACACCATATATTTT. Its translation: CASSPRRENTIYF.

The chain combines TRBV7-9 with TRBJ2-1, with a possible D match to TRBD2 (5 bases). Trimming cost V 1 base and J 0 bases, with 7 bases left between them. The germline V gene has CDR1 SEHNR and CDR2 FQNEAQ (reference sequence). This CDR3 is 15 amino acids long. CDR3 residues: CASSLDGDSYNEQFF. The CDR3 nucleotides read TGTGCCAGCAGCTTAGACGGGGACTCCTACAATGAGCAGTTCTTC.

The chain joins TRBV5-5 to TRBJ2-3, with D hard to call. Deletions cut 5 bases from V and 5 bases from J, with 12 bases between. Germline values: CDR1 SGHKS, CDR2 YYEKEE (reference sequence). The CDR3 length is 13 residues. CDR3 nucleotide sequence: TGTGCCAGCAGTCCCTCGGCGGTAGATACGCAGTATTTT. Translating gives CASSPSAVDTQYF.